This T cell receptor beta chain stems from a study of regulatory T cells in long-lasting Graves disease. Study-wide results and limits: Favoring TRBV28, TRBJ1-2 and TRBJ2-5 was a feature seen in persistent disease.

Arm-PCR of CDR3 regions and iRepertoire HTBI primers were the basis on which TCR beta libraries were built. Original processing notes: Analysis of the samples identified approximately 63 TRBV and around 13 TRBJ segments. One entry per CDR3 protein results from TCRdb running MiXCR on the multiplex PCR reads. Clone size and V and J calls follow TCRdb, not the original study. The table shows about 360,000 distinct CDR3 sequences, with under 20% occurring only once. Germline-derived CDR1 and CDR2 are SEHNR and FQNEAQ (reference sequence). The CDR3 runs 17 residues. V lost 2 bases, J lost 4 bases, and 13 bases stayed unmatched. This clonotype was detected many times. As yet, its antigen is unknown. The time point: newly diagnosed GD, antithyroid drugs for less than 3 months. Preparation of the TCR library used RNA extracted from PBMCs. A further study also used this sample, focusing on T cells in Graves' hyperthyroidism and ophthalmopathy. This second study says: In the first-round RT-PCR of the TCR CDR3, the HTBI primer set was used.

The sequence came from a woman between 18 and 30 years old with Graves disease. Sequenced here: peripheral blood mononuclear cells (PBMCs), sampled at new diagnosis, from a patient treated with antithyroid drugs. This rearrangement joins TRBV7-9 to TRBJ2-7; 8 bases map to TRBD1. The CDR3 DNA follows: TGTGCCAGCAGCTTATCGGGTTCCAGGACAGGGCGATACGAGCAGTACTTC. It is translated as CASSLSGSRTGRYEQYF.